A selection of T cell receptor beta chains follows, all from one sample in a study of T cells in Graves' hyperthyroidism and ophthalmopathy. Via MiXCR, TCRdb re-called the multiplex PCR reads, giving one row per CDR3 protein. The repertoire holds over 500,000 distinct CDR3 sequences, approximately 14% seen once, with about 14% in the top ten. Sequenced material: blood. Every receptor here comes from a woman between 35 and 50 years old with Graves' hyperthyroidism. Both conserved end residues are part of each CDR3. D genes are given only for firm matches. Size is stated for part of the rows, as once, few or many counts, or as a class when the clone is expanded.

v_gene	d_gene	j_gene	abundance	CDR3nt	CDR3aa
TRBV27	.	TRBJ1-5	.	TGTGCCAGCAGCAAAGAGGGGTATAGCAATCAGCCCCAGCATTTT	CASSKEGYSNQPQHF
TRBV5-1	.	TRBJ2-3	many	TGCGCCAGCAGCTTGGAAAGAACCCCCGATACGCAGTATTTT	CASSLERTPDTQYF
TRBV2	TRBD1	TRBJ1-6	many	TGTGCCAGCAGTGCCTCGACAGGGGGCGGTAATTCACCCCTCCACTTT	CASSASTGGGNSPLHF
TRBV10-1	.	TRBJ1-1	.	TGCGCCAGCAGCCTGAACAGGGAATCAGGTGAAGCTTTCTTT	CASSLNRESGEAFF
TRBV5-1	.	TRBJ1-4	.	TGCGCCAGCAGTTCCGGAGTAGCAACTAATGAAAAACTGTTTTTT	CASSSGVATNEKLFF
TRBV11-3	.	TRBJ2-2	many	TGTGCCAACACTGTGCAATCTTCGAACAGGGAGGCCGGGGAGCTGTTTTTT	CANTVQSSNREAGELFF
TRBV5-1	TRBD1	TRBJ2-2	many	TGCGCCAGCAGCCTGACAGGGCGGAACACCGGGGAGCTGTTTTTT	CASSLTGRNTGELFF
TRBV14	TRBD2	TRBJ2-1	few	TGTGCCAGCAGCCTCACGCTGGTTAGCGGGAGGGCCGCGGATGAGCAGTTCTTC	CASSLTLVSGRAADEQFF
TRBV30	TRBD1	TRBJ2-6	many	TGTGCCTGGAGCACAGGGGTAGGTGGGGCCAACGTCCTGACTTTC	CAWSTGVGGANVLTF
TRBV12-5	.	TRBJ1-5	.	TGTGCTAGTGGTCCCGCAACACGTAGGAGCAATCAGCCCCAGCATTTT	CASGPATRRSNQPQHF
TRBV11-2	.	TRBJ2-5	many	TGTGCCAGCAGCAGTTCTCGAGAGACCCAGTACTTC	CASSSSRETQYF
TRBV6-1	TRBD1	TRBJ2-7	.	TGTGCCAGCAGCGTCGCCCGACAGGGCGGCTACGAGCAGTACTTC	CASSVARQGGYEQYF
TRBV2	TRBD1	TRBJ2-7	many	TGTGCCAGCAGTGAAGCGGGACAGGCCTACGAGCAGTACTTC	CASSEAGQAYEQYF
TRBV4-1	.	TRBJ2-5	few	TGCGCCAGCAGCCAACTCCCGAATCAAGAGACCCAGTACTTC	CASSQLPNQETQYF
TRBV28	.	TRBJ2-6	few	TGTGCCAGCAGTCCCTACGGGGCCAACGTCCTGACTTTC	CASSPYGANVLTF
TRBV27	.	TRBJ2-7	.	TGTGCCAGCAGTCAGACTCAGGCTCACTACGAGCAGTACTTC	CASSQTQAHYEQYF
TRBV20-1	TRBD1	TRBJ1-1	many	TGCAGTGCTAGCTTACAGGGGTTCACTGAAGCTTTCTTT	CSASLQGFTEAFF
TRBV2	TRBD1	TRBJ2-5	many	TGTGCCAGCAGTCGGGACAGTGGTCGCCAAGAGACCCAGTACTTC	CASSRDSGRQETQYF
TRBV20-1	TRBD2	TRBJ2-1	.	TGCAGTGCTCCCCGTCTAGCGGTCAACAATGAGCAGTTCTTC	CSAPRLAVNNEQFF
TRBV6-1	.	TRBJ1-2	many	TGTGCCAGCAGTTATTGGGGGGGCGCGAACTATGGCTACACCTTC	CASSYWGGANYGYTF
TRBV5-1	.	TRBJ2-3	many	TGCGCCAGCAGCTTGGGTACGGCGGCCCTCACAGATACGCAGTATTTT	CASSLGTAALTDTQYF
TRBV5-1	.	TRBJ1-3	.	TGCGCCAGCAGCTTGGGAGGCCAGGGTCCTTACTCTGGAAACACCATATATTTT	CASSLGGQGPYSGNTIYF